This TCR beta chain was captured by sequencing in a study of T cell repertoires in cytomegalovirus infection. Study background: CMV epitopes that were recently identified and HLA-C-restricted were used alongside well-studied HLA-B-restricted ones. Public TCR beta signatures indicated both CMV infection and matching HLA type. General study findings and limits: What dominated the ex vivo response were HLA-C-restricted CMV-specific TCR beta clonotypes.

TCRdb analysed the reads with MiXCR anew, one entry per CDR3 protein. The data show 110,000 or so distinct CDR3 sequences, around 28% seen once. In its sample, this clonotype was seen many times. Its antigen is unknown. Per the germline V gene, CDR1 is SGHVS and CDR2 is FQNEAQ. The ends were cut back, 1 base at V and 0 bases at J, with 21 bases in the middle. This CDR3 region has 20 residues. The material was CD8+ T cells from cultured PBMCs, obtained from culture after CMV antigen stimulation. This clonotype originated in a human donor in good health (CMV status not recorded). Some clones in this sample may be carry-over from other donors' samples. The chain recombines TRBV7-8 with TRBJ2-2, with a possible D match to TRBD2 (5 bases). Here the CDR3 DNA reads TGTGCCAGCAGCTTAGGCCGCATAACTAACGGGGAAACGAACACCGGGGAGCTGTTTTTT. It codes for CASSLGRITNGETNTGELFF.